The 23 T cell receptor beta chains below come from one sample, sequenced in a study of OX40 agonist ivuxolimab in advanced cancers. Measured with immunoSEQ multiplex PCR; TCRdb has only the in-frame clones, and not every one. Found here are about 99,000 clones, 90% to 96% of them singletons; the top ten hold around 2%. This specimen was CD4+ or CD8+ T cells sorted from blood, taken in a trial of the OX40 agonist ivuxolimab. The origin of the receptors is an adult with an advanced solid tumor such as melanoma, head and neck, liver or kidney cancer.

The rearrangement links TRBV6-5 to TRBJ2-7, with 11 bases matching TRBD2. V trimming: 5 bases; J trimming: 3 bases; junction bases outside the gene matches: 6. CDR3 length: 15 residues. Germline V gene lookup returns CDR1 MNHEY and CDR2 SVGAGI. The CDR3 DNA reads TGTGCCAGCAGTCGTGGGACTAGCGGATACTACGAGCAGTACTTC. Translating gives CASSRGTSGYYEQYF.

The chain uses TRBV30 and TRBJ2-3; the D is unclear. Between the trimmed V and J ends, which lost 1 base and 2 bases, there was a span of 10 bases. The CDR3 covers 14 residues. Germline V CDR1 and CDR2: GTSNPN, SVGIG (reference sequence). CDR3 residues: CAWSEVALTDTQYF. CDR3 DNA: TGTGCCTGGAGTGAAGTGGCCCTCACAGATACGCAGTATTTT.

The J gene is TRBJ2-7, the V gene TRBV4-3; 7 bases align to TRBD1. J lost 5 bases, V lost 0 bases, and 10 bases had no gene match. CDR3 length equals 16 residues. Germline CDR1 reads LGHNA; CDR2 reads YSLEER. The CDR3 sequence is CASSQESRQGDHEQYF. As DNA, the CDR3 is TGCGCCAGCAGCCAAGAAAGTCGGCAGGGGGATCACGAGCAGTACTTC.

V is TRBV5-1 and J is TRBJ2-5; a possible D gene is TRBD2 (6 bases). Germline CDR1 is SGHRS and CDR2 is YFSETQ. This CDR3 comprises 12 residues. With 7 bases removed from V and 0 bases from J, the gap between germline ends came to 7 bases. The CDR3 nucleotides read TGCGCCAGCTGGGACTACCAAGAGACCCAGTACTTC. This gives the protein CASWDYQETQYF.

V is TRBV2 and J is TRBJ1-2, with D perhaps TRBD1 (5 bases). The V and J ends lost 1 base and 4 bases respectively, with 10 bases between them. The CDR3 has 14 residues. Germline V CDR1 and CDR2: SNHLY, FYNNEI. The CDR3 nucleotides are TGTGCCAGCAGTGAAGTTCAGGGAAGCTATGGCTACACCTTC. Translating it yields CASSEVQGSYGYTF.

This clone was seen once. This sequence joins TRBV4-1 and TRBJ2-7, with D perhaps TRBD1 or TRBD2 (5 bases each). There are 15 residues in the CDR3. Germline CDR1 and CDR2: MGHRA and YSYEKL. Trimming left V 4 bases short and J 4 bases short, with 17 bases between. CDR3 amino acids: CASSLLNGASYEQYF. The CDR3 coding sequence is TGCGCCAGCAGCCTCTTAAACGGGGCCTCATACGAGCAGTACTTC.

J is TRBJ1-1 and V is TRBV5-1, with a weak D call TRBD1 (6 bases). Trimming shortened V by 0 bases and J by 5 bases, and 11 bases separated the two germline ends. CDR3 length equals 14 residues. Germline values: CDR1 SGHRS, CDR2 YFSETQ. Here the CDR3 reads CASSLEGGRTEAFF. The CDR3 region has the DNA TGCGCCAGCAGCTTGGAGGGGGGGCGAACTGAAGCTTTCTTT.

The gene calls are TRBV4-3 and TRBJ1-4; 10 bases fit TRBD1. Trimming at V came to 0 bases and at J to 7 bases, leaving 8 bases not matched to a gene. The CDR3 extends over 17 amino acids. Germline CDR1 is LGHNA and CDR2 is YSLEER. CDR3 sequence reads: CASSQDPLGQGGEKLFF. CDR3 nucleotides: TGCGCCAGCAGCCAAGATCCCCTCGGACAGGGGGGTGAAAAACTGTTTTTT.

The CDR3 region is CASSLEVHEQYF. The CDR3 DNA follows: TGTGCCAGCAGTTTGGAGGTCCACGAGCAGTACTTC. The chain has TRBV28 and TRBJ2-7; perhaps TRBD2 as D (5 bases). From germline, CDR1 is MDHEN and CDR2 SYDVKM. V lost 3 bases, J lost 5 bases, and 8 bases lay in between. This CDR3 spans 12 amino acids.

The genes are TRBV6-1 and TRBJ1-5, with 7 bases lining up with TRBD1. J gave up 0 bases and V 8 bases, and 7 bases lay outside the gene matches. Germline assignment: CDR1 MNHNS and CDR2 SASEGT. CDR3 size: 15 residues. The CDR3 DNA sequence: TGTGCCAGCCAGGGACAGACCTATAGCAATCAGCCCCAGCATTTT. As protein: CASQGQTYSNQPQHF.

This chain links TRBV29-1 with TRBJ2-4, with D unresolved. The germline V gene encodes CDR1 SQVTM and CDR2 ANQGSEA. CDR3 length equals 12 residues. Between the trimmed V and J ends, which lost 0 bases and 8 bases, there was a span of 8 bases. CDR3 coding DNA: TGCAGCGTTGAAGATGGGGATTACATTCAGTACTTC. Its translation is CSVEDGDYIQYF.

The rearrangement joins TRBV6-6 to TRBJ2-1; 7 nucleotides match TRBD1. Trimming cost V 4 bases and J 8 bases; bases outside gene matches: 5. The CDR3 consists of 13 residues. Per germline, CDR1 MNHNY and CDR2 SVGAGI (reference sequence). The CDR3 loop reads CASSSDRTHEQFF. DNA for the CDR3: TGTGCCAGCAGTTCGGACAGGACCCATGAGCAGTTCTTC.

The rearrangement uses TRBV29-1 and TRBJ1-1; D is uncertain. The CDR3 covers 12 residues. Germline CDR1 and CDR2: SQVTM and ANQGSEA. V lost 7 bases, J lost 4 bases, and 13 bases lay in between. The CDR3 protein is CSGVGMRTEAFF. The CDR3, as DNA: TGCAGCGGGGTAGGGATGCGCACTGAAGCTTTCTTT.

The genes are TRBV9 and TRBJ2-6; D gene ambiguous. Trimming shortened V by 4 bases and J by 5 bases, and 1 base separated the two germline ends. The CDR3 contains 11 residues. Germline assignment: CDR1 SGDLS and CDR2 YYNGEE. The chain's CDR3 is CASSRANVLTF. CDR3 bases: TGTGCCAGCAGCAGGGCCAACGTCCTGACTTTC.

The rearrangement links TRBV28 to TRBJ2-1, with TRBD2 matching 10 bases. The V gene end was trimmed by 7 bases and the J gene end by 6 bases; junction bases not matched to a gene: 9. The CDR3 has 15 residues. Germline values: CDR1 MDHEN, CDR2 SYDVKM. CDR3 sequence (DNA): TGTGCCAGCACGATTGGGGGACTAGCGTTCAATGAGCAGTTCTTC. This sequence encodes CASTIGGLAFNEQFF.

CDR3 nucleotides: TGTGCCAGCAGACCGGCCGGGGGCGACGAGCAGTACTTC. Translating gives CASRPAGGDEQYF. The chain employs TRBV7-3 and TRBJ2-7; the D call may be TRBD1 or TRBD2 (6 bases each). Germline CDR1 and CDR2: SGHTA and FQGTGA. The CDR3 is 13 residues long. V lost 6 bases and J lost 5, with 14 bases in between.

The chain uses TRBV6-5 and TRBJ1-1; a weak D match, TRBD1 (5 bases). This CDR3 spans 14 amino acids. With 0 bases removed from V and 3 bases from J, the gap between germline ends came to 8 bases. Looked up from germline, CDR1 is MNHEY and CDR2 is SVGAGI. CDR3 in amino acids: CASSYSGEDTEAFF. CDR3 nucleotide sequence: TGTGCCAGCAGTTACTCAGGGGAGGACACTGAAGCTTTCTTT.

V gene TRBV5-6 combines with J gene TRBJ1-4; no clear D gene. Per germline, CDR1 SGHDT and CDR2 YYEEEE. The CDR3 runs 16 residues. Trimming removed 0 bases at V and 0 bases at J, with 9 bases between. The CDR3 spells CASSLAQDTTNEKLFF. The CDR3 DNA reads as TGTGCCAGCAGCTTGGCCCAGGATACAACTAATGAAAAACTGTTTTTT.

The CDR3 region has the DNA TGTGCCAGCAGCCCCCGACTGGATCTCACCGGGGAGCTGTTTTTT. Protein sequence: CASSPRLDLTGELFF. The rearrangement uses TRBV27 and TRBJ2-2, with no clear D. The CDR3 covers 15 residues. Germline CDR1 is MNHEY and CDR2 is SMNVEV (reference sequence). V lost 6 bases to trimming and J lost 4 bases, with 15 bases between them.

This chain links TRBV7-3 with TRBJ2-1; possible D gene TRBD1, 6 bases. The germline V gene encodes CDR1 SGHTA and CDR2 FQGTGA. Trimming removed 5 bases from V and 8 bases from J, with 22 bases in between. The CDR3 length is 16 residues. CDR3 nucleotides: TGTGCCAGCAGCACCGACCCGGGACACCCAGCAGATGAGCAGTTCTTC. Its protein is CASSTDPGHPADEQFF.

The chain links TRBV27 to TRBJ1-4; no clear D gene. The CDR3 runs to 17 residues. V was trimmed by 1 base and J by 0 bases, leaving 12 bases between them. Germline V lookup: CDR1 MNHEY, CDR2 SMNVEV (reference sequence). This CDR3 reads CASSLYSYSSTNEKLFF. CDR3 nucleotides: TGTGCCAGCAGTTTATATAGTTACTCCTCAACTAATGAAAAACTGTTTTTT.

The chain joins TRBV30 to TRBJ2-5; unclear D gene. Trimming stripped 0 bases from V and 1 base from J, with 9 bases between. This CDR3 spans 14 amino acids. Germline V gene lookup returns CDR1 GTSNPN and CDR2 SVGIG (reference sequence). CDR3 sequence reads: CAWSVMAGQETQYF. Here the CDR3 DNA reads TGTGCCTGGAGTGTAATGGCAGGCCAAGAGACCCAGTACTTC.

A remark on this clone: One end of the junction fails to match germline, which may point to a read error. The V gene is TRBV27, the J gene TRBJ2-2; 7 bases fit TRBD2. CDR3 length equals 15 residues. Germline CDR1 MNHEY, CDR2 SMNVEV (reference sequence). The CDR3 sequence is CAGSFWRERHGELFF. CDR3 nucleotides: TGTGCCGGCAGTTTTTGGCGGGAGCGGCACGGGGAGCTGTTTTTT.